This TCR beta chain emerged from a study of T cells in Graves' hyperthyroidism and ophthalmopathy (dated by TCRdb to between 2018 and 2021). Regarding the complete study: Peripheral blood samples were taken at initial diagnosis, before any treatment was given. Thyroid tissue and blood T-cell repertoires from six Graves' hyperthyroidism patients were also compared in the study. The roughly 100 discovery patients were randomly divided into training and test sets at a 7:3 ratio. The paper describes TCR Vbeta CDR3 sequencing of more than 120 peripheral blood samples, made up of about 40 ophthalmopathy patients, roughly 75 hyperthyroidism patients and 17 progressor patients. An independent validation cohort of around 20 hyperthyroidism patients and about 16 patients who later progressed to ophthalmopathy tested prospective prediction of ophthalmopathy. To identify TCR V-J signatures that set the groups apart, the researchers used a discovery cohort of 100 patients, made up of 40 to 45 with Graves' ophthalmopathy and some 58 with stable Graves' hyperthyroidism. Following sampling, methimazole starting at 30 mg daily was given to hyperthyroidism patients, and high-dose intravenous methylprednisolone was given to ophthalmopathy patients. Here is what the overall study found, with its caveats: In validation, progression to ophthalmopathy was predicted by the model with about 70% sensitivity and 72% to 80% specificity, a median of 6.5 months before onset. A 13 V-J signature model separated ophthalmopathy from stable hyperthyroidism, with 87.88% sensitivity and 81.08% specificity in cross-validation and 80%/75% in testing. Most expanded thyroid clonotypes (frequency above 0.001) were also detected in blood, suggesting blood repertoires may reflect thyroid immune responses. Sample size was not statistically predetermined, and blinding of investigators to group allocation was not performed.

This clonotype came up a few times. This clone's antigen is unknown. No base qualities exist here, and no much larger clone lies one base off it. Moderately to severely active disease, a Clinical Activity Score of at least 3, a NOSPECS grade of at least 4, and a duration under 3 months were present in ophthalmopathy patients. Any patient with an uncontrolled infection, another autoimmune disease, pregnancy or lactation was excluded. Clinical symptoms, serum thyroxine and TRAb, thyroid ultrasound, and orbital computed tomography formed the basis for the diagnoses. PBMCs were separated from 7.5 to 10 ml of fresh peripheral blood using Ficoll-Paque density gradient centrifugation. Total RNA was extracted with Trizol reagent, and quality was checked on an Agilent 2100 Bioanalyzer. The TCR beta CDR3 regions were amplified from the RNA transcripts. The first round of RT-PCR for the TCR CDR3 was performed with the HTBI primer set and the Qiagen OneStep RT-PCR kit. Libraries were constructed in a second round of multiplex PCR, after which size selection and purification were performed. Sequencing of the libraries was done on an Illumina HiSeq2000 using paired-end 100 bp reads. As for how the authors treated the data: SOAPnuke was used to process the raw data, with reads discarded if the reads contained adapters or uncalled bases, had a mean Phred below 15, or lacked an exact constant-primer or identifier match. COPE v1.2.5 was used to merge high-quality paired reads, and clonotypes were defined as unique nucleotide sequences. Clonotypes were aligned to IMGT TRBV, TRBD and TRBJ reference segments using MiTCR v1.1. The analysis was restricted to V-J combinations with a frequency above 0.0001, which together covered roughly 99% of the repertoires. The TCS score was defined as the ratio of F50 (clonal expansion) to E x V (chaos), calculated using BLOSUM62-based TCRdist between CDR3 peptides within each V-J. Welch's t-statistics and random forest reduced roughly 500 V-J features to 10 to 15, which were used in a naive Bayes classifier (R e1071). TCRdb reworked the public reads: Q25 trimming with fastp, MiXCR clone assembly, productive beta chains retained. CDR3 protein sequences are deduplicated, and each keeps its most common genes and DNA. The V and J calls shown here were made by TCRdb, not taken from the authors' results. A total of 300,000 to 500,000 distinct CDR3 sequences appear in this sample, roughly an eighth of them only once. In total, the top ten clones hold under 30% of the sample.

V is pruned by 4 bases and J by 3 bases, leaving 6 bases of the junction without a gene match. Including cysteine and phenylalanine, the CDR3 has 17 amino acids. Just CDR3 DNA is preserved here, 51 bases in frame from base 1. From a lookup of the germline V gene, CDR1 and CDR2 are KGHDR and SFDVKD. This clonotype was sampled from a man between 45 and 60 years old with Graves' ophthalmopathy. The V and J genes are TRBV24-1 and TRBJ2-7, and 15 junction bases match TRBD2. The sequencing sample was made of blood. The DNA reads TGTGCCACCAGTGACTCCGGGACTAGCGGGAGGTTCTACGAGCAGTACTTC. Its protein reads: CATSDSGTSGRFYEQYF.